Listed below are T cell receptor beta chains from one sample, sequenced in a study of technical replicates of blood from a few donors. The protocol was immunoSEQ multiplex PCR, while the TCRdb copy is restricted to in-frame clones and leaves out a portion. This repertoire shows about 72,000 clones, roughly 90% found once; its top ten account for approximately 0.4%. The sample taken for sequencing was T cells isolated from PBMCs. The receptors come from a human donor in good health. Each CDR3 is given with its conserved first and last residue. D genes are given only for firm matches. Size is stated for part of the rows, as once, few or many counts, or as a class when the clone is expanded.

D gene	V gene	J gene	clone size	CDR3 protein	CDR3 DNA
-	TRBV4-3	TRBJ2-5	-	CASSQDPGDRETQYF	TGCGCCAGCAGCCAAGATCCGGGGGATAGGGAGACCCAGTACTTC
TRBD1	TRBV19	TRBJ2-1	-	CASSAGQGVDEQFF	TGTGCCAGTAGTGCCGGACAGGGGGTGGATGAGCAGTTCTTC
TRBD2	TRBV6-1	TRBJ2-1	-	CASSEGTSRYNEQFF	TGTGCCAGCAGTGAAGGGACTAGCAGATACAATGAGCAGTTCTTC
-	TRBV9	TRBJ2-4	-	CASSVYPAKNIQYF	TGTGCCAGCAGCGTATATCCAGCCAAAAACATTCAGTACTTC
TRBD1	TRBV7-2	TRBJ2-2	once	CASSPGQGAGELFF	TGTGCCAGCAGCCCGGGACAGGGAGCCGGGGAGCTGTTTTTT
-	TRBV6-5	TRBJ2-1	-	CASRLSENNEQFF	TGTGCCAGCAGACTAAGTGAAAACAATGAGCAGTTCTTC
TRBD2	TRBV11-3	TRBJ2-5	-	CASSPGVLAGRETQYF	TGTGCCAGCAGCCCCGGTGTGCTAGCGGGAAGAGAGACCCAGTACTTC
-	TRBV6-5	TRBJ1-1	-	CASMGGTSAEAFF	TGTGCCAGCATGGGGGGGACGAGCGCTGAAGCTTTCTTT
-	TRBV18	TRBJ1-1	-	CASSRSTENTEAFF	TGTGCCAGCTCGCGTAGTACAGAGAACACTGAAGCTTTCTTT
-	TRBV5-1	TRBJ1-1	-	CASSLTGNTEAFF	TGCGCCAGCAGCTTGACGGGGAACACTGAAGCTTTCTTT
TRBD1	TRBV19	TRBJ2-7	-	CASRPEDRSYEQYF	TGTGCCAGTAGGCCAGAGGACAGGTCCTACGAGCAGTACTTC
TRBD2	TRBV30	TRBJ2-7	-	CAWSVPRLADTYEQYF	TGTGCCTGGAGTGTACCGAGACTAGCGGATACCTACGAGCAGTACTTC
TRBD2	TRBV25-1	TRBJ2-1	-	CASSVGRIKYNEQFF	TGTGCCAGCAGCGTCGGGAGGATCAAATACAATGAGCAGTTCTTC
-	TRBV6-5	TRBJ2-2	-	CASSFSGELFF	TGTGCCAGCAGTTTTAGCGGGGAGCTGTTTTTT
-	TRBV4-1	TRBJ2-7	-	CASSQEVRLQGNEQYF	TGCGCCAGCAGCCAAGAAGTCCGTCTACAGGGAAACGAGCAGTACTTC
TRBD2	TRBV7-2	TRBJ2-7	-	CASSLLPPGLVIHEQYF	TGTGCCAGCAGCCTTTTGCCTCCGGGACTAGTGATCCACGAGCAGTACTTC
-	TRBV30	TRBJ1-1	-	CAWTVNLNTEAFF	TGTGCCTGGACCGTAAATCTGAACACTGAAGCTTTCTTT
TRBD1	TRBV19	TRBJ2-2	few	CASWTGTGELFF	TGTGCCAGTTGGACAGGGACCGGGGAGCTGTTTTTT
-	TRBV9	TRBJ2-2	-	CASSVANGELFF	TGTGCCAGCAGCGTAGCAAACGGGGAGCTGTTTTTT
-	TRBV30	TRBJ1-3	-	CAWGGTGNTIYF	TGTGCCTGGGGAGGGACCGGAAACACCATATATTTT
TRBD2	TRBV27	TRBJ2-3	-	CASSLTSGGDTQYF	TGTGCCAGCAGTTTAACTAGCGGAGGAGATACGCAGTATTTT
TRBD1	TRBV5-4	TRBJ1-2	-	CASSVPGQGANGYTF	TGTGCCAGCAGCGTCCCGGGACAGGGGGCAAATGGCTACACCTTC
-	TRBV2	TRBJ1-1	few	CASILRGLGMNTEAFF	TGTGCCAGCATACTCAGGGGTCTTGGGATGAACACTGAAGCTTTCTTT
TRBD2	TRBV5-4	TRBJ2-3	-	CASSYWTSGSTDTQYF	TGTGCCAGCAGCTATTGGACTAGCGGGAGCACAGATACGCAGTATTTT
-	TRBV28	TRBJ1-2	-	CASRSSGTRGYTF	TGTGCCAGCAGAAGCTCCGGGACAAGGGGCTACACCTTC
TRBD2	TRBV11-2	TRBJ2-7	-	CASSFGSGRAYEQYF	TGTGCCAGCAGCTTCGGTAGCGGGAGGGCTTACGAGCAGTACTTC
-	TRBV11-3	TRBJ2-7	-	CASAKDSSYEQYF	TGTGCCAGCGCCAAGGACAGCTCCTACGAGCAGTACTTC
TRBD1	TRBV4-3	TRBJ1-2	-	CASSQETGQGSGYTF	TGCGCCAGCAGCCAAGAAACGGGACAGGGTTCAGGCTACACCTTC
-	TRBV6-6	TRBJ1-1	-	CASRGWSRGRKEEAFF	TGTGCCAGCAGGGGATGGTCTAGGGGGAGAAAGGAAGAAGCTTTCTTT
-	TRBV2	TRBJ1-3	-	CASILDSSGNTIYF	TGTGCCAGCATCCTAGACAGCTCTGGAAACACCATATATTTT
-	TRBV19	TRBJ1-1	few	CASSRQSPEAFF	TGTGCCAGTAGTAGACAGAGTCCTGAAGCTTTCTTT
TRBD1	TRBV7-3	TRBJ1-2	-	CASSAPDRANYGYTF	TGTGCCAGCAGCGCACCGGACAGGGCTAACTATGGCTACACCTTC